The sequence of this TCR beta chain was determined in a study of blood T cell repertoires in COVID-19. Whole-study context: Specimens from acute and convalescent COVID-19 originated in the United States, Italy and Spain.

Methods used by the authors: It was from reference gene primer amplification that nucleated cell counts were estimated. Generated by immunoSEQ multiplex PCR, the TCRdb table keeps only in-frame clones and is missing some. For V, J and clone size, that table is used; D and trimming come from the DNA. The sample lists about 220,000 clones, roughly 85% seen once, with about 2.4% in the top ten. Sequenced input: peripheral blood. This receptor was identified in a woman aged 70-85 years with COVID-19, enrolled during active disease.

The CDR3 bases are TGTGCCAGCAGTTTATCCGGGGTCCATGAGCAGTTCTTC. Translating gives CASSLSGVHEQFF. The chain couples TRBV12-3 or TRBV12-4 to TRBJ2-1; tentative D call: TRBD2 (5 bases). The CDR3 runs to 13 residues. Trimming removed 2 bases from V and 8 bases from J, with 10 bases in between.